The 5 T cell receptor beta chains below all came from one sample that was sequenced in a study of control samples from healthy donors and cancer patients. Clones were sequenced by immunoSEQ multiplex PCR, and TCRdb holds only the in-frame ones, with some missing. The table has around 94,000 clones, about 90% seen once. Sequencing was performed on blood. The receptor source for this set is a woman between 18 and 29 years old in good health.

This chain joins TRBV7-6 and TRBJ1-6, with D perhaps matching TRBD1 (5 bases). CDR3 length equals 15 residues. Germline-derived CDR1 and CDR2 are SGHVS and FNYEAQ. Trimming stripped 2 bases from V and 7 bases from J, with 12 bases between. The CDR3 nucleotides read TGTGCCAGCAGCTTAATTTCGAAGGGGAATTCACCCCTCCACTTT. It is translated as CASSLISKGNSPLHF.

The DNA of the CDR3 is TGTGCCAGCAGCTTGTTAACTAGCGGGAGCTCCTACAATGAGCAGTTCTTC. As protein: CASSLLTSGSSYNEQFF. The chain links TRBV11-2 to TRBJ2-1; 11 bases are shared with TRBD2. CDR3 size: 17 residues. V dropped 3 bases and J dropped 0; count of bases not matched to a gene: 4. From germline, CDR1 is SGHAT and CDR2 FQNNGV.

For the CDR3, the DNA is TGTGCCAGCAGCAGAATACAGGGGTTCTCTGGAAACACCATATATTTT. Translating gives CASSRIQGFSGNTIYF. V gene TRBV7-9 combines with J gene TRBJ1-3, with TRBD1 identical over 7 bases. V was pared by 5 bases and J by 0 bases, with 7 bases of the junction left unmatched. Germline V gives CDR1 SEHNR, CDR2 FQNEAQ (reference sequence). The CDR3 length is 16 residues.

This rearrangement joins TRBV5-1 to TRBJ1-5; weak D call: TRBD1 (5 bases). The ends were cut back, 0 bases at V and 7 bases at J, with 11 bases in the middle. The CDR3 covers 14 residues. Germline values: CDR1 SGHRS, CDR2 YFSETQ. CDR3 sequence reads: CASSLGREGQPQHF. The CDR3 coding sequence is TGCGCCAGCAGCTTGGGGAGGGAGGGGCAGCCCCAGCATTTT.

The CDR3 nucleotides read TGCGCCAGCAGCTTGACTGGCGGGAGCAATCAGCCCCAGCATTTT. It codes for CASSLTGGSNQPQHF. The rearrangement uses TRBV5-1 and TRBJ1-5; D is ambiguous. Germline lookup yields CDR1 SGHRS and CDR2 YFSETQ. This CDR3 is built from 15 residues. V dropped 1 base and J dropped 1 base, with 9 bases sitting between them. The entire variable domain, with the rest obtained from reference TRBV5-1 and TRBJ1-5, is as follows: KAGVTQTPRYLIKTRGQQVTLSCSPISGHRSVSWYQQTPGQGLQFLFEYFSETQRNKGNFPGRFSGRQFSNSRSEMNVSTLELGDSALYLCASSLTGGSNQPQHFGDGTRLSIL.